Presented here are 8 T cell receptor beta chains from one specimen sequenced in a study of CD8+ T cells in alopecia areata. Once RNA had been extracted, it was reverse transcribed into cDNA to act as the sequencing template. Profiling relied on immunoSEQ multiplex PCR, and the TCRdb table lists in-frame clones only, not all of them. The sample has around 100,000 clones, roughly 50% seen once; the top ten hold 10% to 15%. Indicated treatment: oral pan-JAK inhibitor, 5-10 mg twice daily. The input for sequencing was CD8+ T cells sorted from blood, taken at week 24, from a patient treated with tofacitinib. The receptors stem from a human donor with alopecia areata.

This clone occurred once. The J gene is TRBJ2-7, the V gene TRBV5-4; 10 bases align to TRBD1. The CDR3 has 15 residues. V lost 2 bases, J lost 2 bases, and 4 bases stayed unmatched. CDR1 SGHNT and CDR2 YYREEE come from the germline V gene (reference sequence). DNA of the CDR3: TGTGCCAGCAGCTTAGGGACAGGGGTCCCCTACGAGCAGTACTTC. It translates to CASSLGTGVPYEQYF.

CDR3 amino acids: CASSQFPRGKDTQYF. The CDR3 DNA is TGTGCCAGCAGCCAGTTCCCCAGGGGAAAAGATACGCAGTATTTT. V and J are TRBV11-1 and TRBJ2-3; D possibly corresponds to TRBD1 (6 bases). V lost 5 bases, J lost 5 bases, and 17 bases lay in between. This CDR3 is 15 amino acids long. Germline V gene data show CDR1 as SGHAT and CDR2 as FQDESV (reference sequence).

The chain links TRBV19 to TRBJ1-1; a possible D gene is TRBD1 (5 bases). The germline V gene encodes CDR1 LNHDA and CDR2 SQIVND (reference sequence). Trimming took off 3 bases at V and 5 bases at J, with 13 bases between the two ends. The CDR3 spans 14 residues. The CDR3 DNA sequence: TGTGCCAGTAGTATTGGGACGGTTGTTACTGAAGCTTTCTTT. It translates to CASSIGTVVTEAFF. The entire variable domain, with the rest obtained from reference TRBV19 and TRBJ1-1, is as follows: DGGITQSPKYLFRKEGQNVTLSCEQNLNHDAMYWYRQDPGQGLRLIYYSQIVNDFQKGDIAEGYSVSREKKESFPLTVTSAQKNPTAFYLCASSIGTVVTEAFFGQGTRLTVV.

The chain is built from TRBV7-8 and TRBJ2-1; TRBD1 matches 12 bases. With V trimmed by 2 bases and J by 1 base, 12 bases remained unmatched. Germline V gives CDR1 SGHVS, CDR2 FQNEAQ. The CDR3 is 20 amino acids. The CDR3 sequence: CASSLYRDRGLSSSYNEQFF. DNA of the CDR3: TGTGCCAGCAGCTTATACCGGGACAGGGGGCTATCCTCATCCTACAATGAGCAGTTCTTC.

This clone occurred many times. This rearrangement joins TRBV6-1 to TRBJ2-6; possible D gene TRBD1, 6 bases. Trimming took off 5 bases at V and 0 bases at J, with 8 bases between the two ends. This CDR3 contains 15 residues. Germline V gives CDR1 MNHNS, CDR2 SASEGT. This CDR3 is CASSIGGSGANVLTF. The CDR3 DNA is TGTGCCAGCAGTATAGGGGGCTCTGGGGCCAACGTCCTGACTTTC.

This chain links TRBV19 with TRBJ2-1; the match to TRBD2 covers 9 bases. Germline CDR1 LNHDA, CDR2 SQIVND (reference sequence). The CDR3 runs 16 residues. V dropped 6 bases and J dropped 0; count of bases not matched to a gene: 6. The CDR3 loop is CASSRLAAYSYNEQFF. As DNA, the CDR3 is TGTGCCAGTAGCAGACTAGCGGCCTACTCCTACAATGAGCAGTTCTTC.

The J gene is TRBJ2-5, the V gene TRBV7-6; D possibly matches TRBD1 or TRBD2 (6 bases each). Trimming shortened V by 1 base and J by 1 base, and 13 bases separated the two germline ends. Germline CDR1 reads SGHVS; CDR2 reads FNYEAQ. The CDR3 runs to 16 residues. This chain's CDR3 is CASSLDGGTIQETQYF. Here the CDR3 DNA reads TGTGCCAGCAGCTTAGATGGGGGGACAATCCAAGAGACCCAGTACTTC.

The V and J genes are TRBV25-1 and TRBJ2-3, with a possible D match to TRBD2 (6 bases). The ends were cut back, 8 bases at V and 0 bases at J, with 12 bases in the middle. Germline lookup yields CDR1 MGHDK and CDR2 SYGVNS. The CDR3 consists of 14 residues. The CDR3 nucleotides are TGTGCCAGCGGGTGGGGGACTAGCACAGATACGCAGTATTTT. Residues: CASGWGTSTDTQYF. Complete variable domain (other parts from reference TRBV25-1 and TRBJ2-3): EADIYQTPRYLVIGTGKKITLECSQTMGHDKMYWYQQDPGMELHLIHYSYGVNSTEKGDLSSESTVSRIRTEHFPLTLESARPSHTSQYLCASGWGTSTDTQYFGPGTRLTVL.